The sequence of this T cell receptor (beta chain) was determined in a study of beta chain features in type 1 diabetes. Broader study findings: Type 1 diabetes patients had fewer VDJ junction insertions and more deletions. High TCR expression in some cells could lead to their over-representation in cDNA sequencing. TCRB CDR3s were moderately but significantly shorter in Type 1 diabetes patients in all four CD4+ subsets.

Reverse transcribing all isolated RNA meant expressed TCRB transcripts were sequenced. About 3.7 million reads, on average, came from each naive, central memory and regulatory T cell sample. TCRdb keeps only in-frame clones here, not all; method: immunoSEQ multiplex PCR. Of about 290,000 clones listed, roughly 8% are singletons. The table lists this clone with a few counts. The antigen remains unidentified. The CDR3 extends over 14 amino acids. The V and J ends lost 6 bases and 7 bases respectively, with 16 bases between them. Per the germline V gene, CDR1 is MDHEN and CDR2 is SYDVKM. This sequence joins TRBV28 and TRBJ1-5; a weak D match, TRBD1 (5 bases). The source material was central memory CD4+ T cells from blood. This TCR came from a woman aged 18-29 years in good health. In nucleotides, the CDR3 is TGTGCCAGCAGCCCATTGAGGGGTGGACAGCCCCAGCATTTT. Residues: CASSPLRGGQPQHF.